This entry is about one T cell receptor (beta chain). No antigen is known for it. The assay, immunoSEQ v3.0, was run at survey level. Clones were sequenced by immunoSEQ multiplex PCR, and TCRdb holds only the in-frame ones, with some missing. The data hold about 22,000 clones, with 84% observed a single time. This entry is derived from a study of long-term antiretroviral therapy in people with HIV. Trimming took 0 bases from V and 3 from J; bases not matched to a gene: 3. Germline CDR1 SGDLS, CDR2 YYNGEE. This CDR3 contains 16 residues. The study's findings and limits: Post-treatment diversity went higher with ART but stayed below transplant donor controls.

Specimen: unsorted PBMCs, collected 0.1 years before starting antiretroviral therapy. This sequence was found in a man younger than 35 with HIV. The chain joins TRBV9 to TRBJ2-3; 11 bases are shared with TRBD2. For the CDR3, the DNA is TGTGCCAGCAGCGTAGGACTAGCGGGGCAGACAGATACGCAGTATTTT. This sequence encodes CASSVGLAGQTDTQYF.